The T cell receptor (beta chain) described here comes from a study of shared clonotypes between healthy human individuals. Findings and limits, study-wide: Only blood was sampled; tissue repertoires likely differ. Naive subsets tended to show greater estimated richness than memory subsets.

Concerning this clone itself: The target antigen is unknown.

Naive CD8 cells were CD45RO-negative, positively selected for CCR7, excluding terminally differentiated effector memory CD45RA+ cells. V trimming: 2 bases; J trimming: 9 bases; junction bases outside the gene matches: 10. In germline, CDR1 is WNHNN, CDR2 SYGVQD (reference sequence). This CDR3 comprises 15 residues. TCRdb's copy holds only in-frame clones and misses some; the assay was immunoSEQ multiplex PCR. The sample has approximately 650,000 clones; just under 97% are singletons. The chain is built from TRBV10-1 and TRBJ2-1, with TRBD2 matching over 7 bases. The receptor was derived from a woman aged 25 to 45 in good health. Sequenced: naive CD8+ T cells sorted from blood. The CDR3 bases are TGCGCCAGCAGTGAGGTTGCTAGCGGTGGGCTTGAGCAGTTCTTC. Its protein is CASSEVASGGLEQFF.